This TCR beta chain was observed in a study of blood T cell repertoires in COVID-19. Study context: COVID-19 samples from acute and convalescent phases originated in the United States, Italy and Spain. PBMCs, B-cell-depleted T cells, or T cells provided the cDNA or gDNA that made up the material.

As processed by the authors: Estimated nucleated cell counts came from reference gene primer amplification. Libraries were prepared by immunoSEQ multiplex PCR; TCRdb keeps only in-frame clonotypes and omits some of them. That table supplies the V and J calls and clone size; D and trimming were determined from the DNA. This table holds approximately 330,000 clones, roughly 91% found once. Everyone who took part was roughly 18 to 89 years old, and they came from 20 to 25 US areas. This sequence was found in a woman aged 25 to 39 who had recovered from COVID-19. Sequences were obtained from PBMCs or T cells enriched from blood (not recorded which).

CDR3 nucleotides: TGTGCCAGTAGGGCCGGGACAGGGGACAATCAGCCCCAGCATTTT. Protein: CASRAGTGDNQPQHF. The chain employs TRBV19 and TRBJ1-5, with 10 nucleotides matching TRBD1. Germline CDR1 and CDR2: LNHDA and SQIVND (reference sequence). The CDR3 runs to 15 residues. The V gene end was trimmed by 6 bases and the J gene end by 3 bases; junction bases not matched to a gene: 5.